A selection of T cell receptor beta chains follows, all from one sample in a study of blood T cell repertoires in COVID-19. Only in-frame clones appear in the TCRdb table, and some are missing; sequencing was by immunoSEQ multiplex PCR. The table lists 250,000 to 300,000 clones, 87% of them singletons. Material: peripheral blood. Receptor source: a woman aged 50 to 65 who had recovered from COVID-19. Both conserved end residues are part of each CDR3. The D gene is left open where the match is weak. Expanded clones are given a class, and other clones once, few, many or no size at all.

J	size	length	V	D	CDR3	DNA
TRBJ1-4	NA	15	TRBV5-4	NA	CASSLYRTGTEKLFF	TGTGCCAGCAGCTTATACAGGACCGGTACTGAAAAACTGTTTTTT
TRBJ2-1	NA	16	TRBV3-1/TRBV3-2	TRBD2	CASSQDRGTSGGAKFF	TGTGCCAGCAGCCAAGATCGCGGTACTAGCGGGGGGGCCAAGTTCTTC
TRBJ1-1	NA	14	TRBV9	NA	CASSVRGSGTEAFF	TGTGCCAGCAGCGTTCGGGGATCTGGCACTGAAGCTTTCTTT
TRBJ2-4	NA	15	TRBV28	TRBD2	CASSILAGVQNIQYF	TGTGCCAGCAGTATACTAGCGGGAGTCCAAAACATTCAGTACTTC
TRBJ2-1	NA	14	TRBV5-1	NA	CASSQYPALNEQFF	TGCGCCAGCAGCCAGTACCCCGCCTTGAATGAGCAGTTCTTC
TRBJ1-5	NA	17	TRBV19	TRBD1	CASSLEPGGPLGQPQHF	TGTGCCAGTAGCCTTGAGCCAGGGGGTCCGTTGGGCCAGCCCCAGCATTTT
TRBJ2-7	NA	14	TRBV30	TRBD1	CAWNPGQRYYEQYF	TGTGCCTGGAACCCGGGACAGAGATACTACGAGCAGTACTTC
TRBJ1-5	once	19	TRBV19	TRBD1	CASSLRGQGVDVSNQPQHF	TGTGCCAGTAGTCTCCGGGGACAGGGGGTTGACGTTAGCAATCAGCCCCAGCATTTT
TRBJ2-7	NA	14	TRBV7-3	NA	CASSLEGGTYEQYF	TGTGCCAGCAGCCTCGAGGGGGGGACCTACGAGCAGTACTTC
TRBJ1-2	few	17	TRBV2	NA	CASREKARNLLHYGYTF	TGTGCCAGCAGGGAGAAAGCCCGGAATTTACTACACTATGGCTACACCTTC
TRBJ1-2	NA	13	TRBV18	NA	CASSPRTADGYTF	TGTGCCAGCTCACCAAGGACAGCGGACGGCTACACCTTC
TRBJ2-7	NA	17	TRBV6-6	TRBD1	CASSQPLQGKAPYEQYF	TGTGCCAGCAGTCAACCTCTACAGGGGAAGGCTCCCTACGAGCAGTACTTC
TRBJ1-1	NA	14	TRBV19	NA	CASSIDSGYAEAFF	TGTGCCAGTAGTATAGATTCAGGGTACGCTGAAGCTTTCTTT
TRBJ2-7	NA	15	TRBV9	NA	CASSSRADSGIEQYF	TGTGCCAGCAGCTCTCGGGCGGACTCGGGGATCGAGCAGTACTTC
TRBJ1-5	NA	16	TRBV5-6	TRBD1	CASSLSGQGRDQPQHF	TGTGCCAGCAGCTTGAGTGGACAGGGTAGGGATCAGCCCCAGCATTTT
TRBJ1-2	NA	13	TRBV6-2/TRBV6-3	TRBD1	CASSGQGHYGYTF	TGTGCCAGCAGTGGACAGGGCCACTATGGCTACACCTTC
TRBJ1-2	few	14	TRBV12-5	TRBD1	CASGPGQGRYGYTF	TGTGCTAGTGGCCCGGGACAGGGAAGGTATGGCTACACCTTC
TRBJ1-3	NA	17	TRBV4-1	NA	CASSLTQTGIVRNTIYF	TGCGCCAGCAGCCTAACCCAAACAGGGATAGTTAGAAACACCATATATTTT
TRBJ1-4	NA	14	TRBV27	TRBD1	CASSLTGGGEKLFF	TGTGCCAGCAGTTTGACAGGGGGAGGGGAAAAACTGTTTTTT
TRBJ1-1	NA	15	TRBV27	NA	CASRFVSGKNTEAFF	TGTGCCAGCAGATTTGTTTCGGGGAAGAACACTGAAGCTTTCTTT
TRBJ2-2	NA	15	TRBV6-2/TRBV6-3	TRBD2	CASSYAGGASGELFF	TGTGCCAGCAGTTACGCCGGGGGGGCCTCCGGGGAGCTGTTTTTT
TRBJ2-3	NA	15	TRBV19	TRBD2	CASSTSGGFIDTQYF	TGTGCCAGTAGTACTAGCGGGGGGTTCATAGATACGCAGTATTTT
TRBJ1-3	NA	9	TRBV24-1	NA	CATPSTIYF	TGTGCCACCCCCAGCACCATATATTTT
TRBJ2-7	NA	15	TRBV6-5	TRBD2	CASSSPGTSGYEQYF	TGTGCCAGCAGTTCTCCCGGGACTAGCGGGTACGAGCAGTACTTC
TRBJ1-5	once	12	TRBV7-2	TRBD1	CASSFQTGTQHF	TGTGCCAGCAGCTTCCAGACAGGGACCCAGCATTTT
TRBJ1-2	NA	19	TRBV13	NA	CASSSSGGATYLDRYGYTF	NA
TRBJ1-5	NA	14	TRBV2	TRBD1	CASNPGQGGQPQHF	TGTGCCAGCAATCCGGGACAGGGGGGCCAGCCCCAGCATTTT